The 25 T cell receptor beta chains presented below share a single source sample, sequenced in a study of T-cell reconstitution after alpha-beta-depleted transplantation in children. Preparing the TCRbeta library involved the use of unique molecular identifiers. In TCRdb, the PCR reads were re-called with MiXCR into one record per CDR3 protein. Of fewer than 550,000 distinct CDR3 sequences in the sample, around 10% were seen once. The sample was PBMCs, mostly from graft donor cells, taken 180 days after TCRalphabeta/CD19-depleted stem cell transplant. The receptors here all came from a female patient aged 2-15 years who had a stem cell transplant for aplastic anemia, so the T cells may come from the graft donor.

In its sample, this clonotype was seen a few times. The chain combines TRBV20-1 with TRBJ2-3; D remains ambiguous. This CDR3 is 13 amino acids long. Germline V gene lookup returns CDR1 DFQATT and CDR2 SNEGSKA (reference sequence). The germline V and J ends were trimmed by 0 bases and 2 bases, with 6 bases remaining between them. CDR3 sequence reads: CSARDRATDTQYF. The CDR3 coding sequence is TGCAGTGCTAGAGATAGGGCCACAGATACGCAGTATTTT.

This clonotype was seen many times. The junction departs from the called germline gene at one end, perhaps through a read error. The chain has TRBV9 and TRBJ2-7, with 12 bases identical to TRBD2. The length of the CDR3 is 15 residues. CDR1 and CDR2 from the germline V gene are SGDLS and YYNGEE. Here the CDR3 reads CASSAGLAGSYEQYF. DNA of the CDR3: TGCGCCAGCAGCGCGGGACTAGCGGGTTCCTACGAGCAGTACTTC. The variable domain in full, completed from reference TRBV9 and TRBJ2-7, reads DSGVTQTPKHLITATGQRVTLRCSPRSGDLSVYWYQQSLDQGLQFLIQYYNGEERAKGNILERFSAQQFPDLHSELNLSSLELGDSALYFCASSAGLAGSYEQYFGPGTRLTVT.

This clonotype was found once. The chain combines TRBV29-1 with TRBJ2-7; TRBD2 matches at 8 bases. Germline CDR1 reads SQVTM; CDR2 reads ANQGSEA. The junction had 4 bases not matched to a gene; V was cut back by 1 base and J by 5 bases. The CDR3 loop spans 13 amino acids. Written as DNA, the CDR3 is TGCAGCGTTGAAGGGCTAGCGGGCCACGAGCAGTACTTC. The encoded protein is CSVEGLAGHEQYF.

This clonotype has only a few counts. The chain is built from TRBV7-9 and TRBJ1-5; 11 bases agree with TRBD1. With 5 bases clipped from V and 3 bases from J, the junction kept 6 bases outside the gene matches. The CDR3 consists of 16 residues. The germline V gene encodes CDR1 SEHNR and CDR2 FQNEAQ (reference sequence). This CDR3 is CASSRGTGGVNQPQHF. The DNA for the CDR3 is TGTGCCAGCAGCCGAGGGACAGGGGGGGTCAATCAGCCCCAGCATTTT.

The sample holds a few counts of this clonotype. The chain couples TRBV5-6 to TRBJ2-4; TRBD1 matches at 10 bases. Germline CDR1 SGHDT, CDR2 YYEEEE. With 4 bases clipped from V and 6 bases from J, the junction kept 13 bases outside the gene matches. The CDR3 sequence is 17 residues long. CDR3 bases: TGTGCCAGCAGCCCGGACAGGGGGACCTTCGGGGGAAACATTCAGTACTTC. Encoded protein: CASSPDRGTFGGNIQYF.

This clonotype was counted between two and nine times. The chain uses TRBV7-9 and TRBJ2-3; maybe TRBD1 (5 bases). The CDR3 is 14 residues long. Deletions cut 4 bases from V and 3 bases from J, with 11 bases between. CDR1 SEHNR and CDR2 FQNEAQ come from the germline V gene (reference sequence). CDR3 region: CASSWGGLTDTQYF. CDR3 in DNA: TGTGCCAGCAGCTGGGGCGGCCTTACAGATACGCAGTATTTT. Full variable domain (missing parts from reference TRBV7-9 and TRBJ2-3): DTGVSQNPRHKITKRGQNVTFRCDPISEHNRLYWYRQTLGQGPEFLTYFQNEAQLEKSRLLSDRFSAERPKGSFSTLEIQRTEQGDSAMYLCASSWGGLTDTQYFGPGTRLTVL.

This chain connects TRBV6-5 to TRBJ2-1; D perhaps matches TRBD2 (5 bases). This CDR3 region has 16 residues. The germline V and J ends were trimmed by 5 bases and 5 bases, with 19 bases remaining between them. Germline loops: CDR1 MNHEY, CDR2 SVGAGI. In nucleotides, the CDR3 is TGTGCCAGCAGTCCAGCACGGGGAAGCTTGGACAATGAGCAGTTCTTC. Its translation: CASSPARGSLDNEQFF.

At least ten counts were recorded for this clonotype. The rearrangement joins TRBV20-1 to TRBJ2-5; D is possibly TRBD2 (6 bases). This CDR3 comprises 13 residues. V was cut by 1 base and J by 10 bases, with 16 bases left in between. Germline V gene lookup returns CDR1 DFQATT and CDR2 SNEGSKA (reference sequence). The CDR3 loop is CSARGSTAGSQYF. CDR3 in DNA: TGCAGTGCTAGAGGATCGACCGCGGGGAGCCAGTACTTC.

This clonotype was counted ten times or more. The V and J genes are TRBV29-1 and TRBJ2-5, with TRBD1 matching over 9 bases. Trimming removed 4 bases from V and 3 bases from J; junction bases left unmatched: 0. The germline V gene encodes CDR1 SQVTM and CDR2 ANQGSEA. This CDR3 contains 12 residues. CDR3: CSVGDREETQYF. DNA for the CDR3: TGCAGCGTTGGGGACAGGGAAGAGACCCAGTACTTC.

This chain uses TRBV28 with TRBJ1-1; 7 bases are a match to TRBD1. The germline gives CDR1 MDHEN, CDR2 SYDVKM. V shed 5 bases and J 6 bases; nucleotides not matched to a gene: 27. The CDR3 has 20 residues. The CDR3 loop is CASSHDPGQWVLPGPPEAFF. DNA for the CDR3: TGTGCCAGCAGTCACGATCCGGGACAGTGGGTTTTACCGGGACCCCCTGAAGCTTTCTTT. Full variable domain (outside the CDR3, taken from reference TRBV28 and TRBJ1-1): DVKVTQSSRYLVKRTGEKVFLECVQDMDHENMFWYRQDPGLGLRLIYFSYDVKMKEKGDIPEGYSVSREKKERFSLILESASTNQTSMYLCASSHDPGQWVLPGPPEAFFGQGTRLTVV.

CDR3: CSAQGTADTGELFF. The CDR3 nucleotides are TGCAGCGCCCAGGGGACAGCGGACACCGGGGAGCTGTTTTTT. V is TRBV29-1 and J is TRBJ2-2; 7 bases fit TRBD1. Germline values: CDR1 SQVTM, CDR2 ANQGSEA. V shed 7 bases, J shed 3 bases, and the junction held 8 bases outside the gene matches. This CDR3 is built from 14 residues.

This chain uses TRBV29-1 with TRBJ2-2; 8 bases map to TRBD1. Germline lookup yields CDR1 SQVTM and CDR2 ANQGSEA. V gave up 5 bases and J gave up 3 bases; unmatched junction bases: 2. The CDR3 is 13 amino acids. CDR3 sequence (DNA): TGCAGCGTTAACAGGGGGGACACCGGGGAGCTGTTTTTT. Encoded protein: CSVNRGDTGELFF.

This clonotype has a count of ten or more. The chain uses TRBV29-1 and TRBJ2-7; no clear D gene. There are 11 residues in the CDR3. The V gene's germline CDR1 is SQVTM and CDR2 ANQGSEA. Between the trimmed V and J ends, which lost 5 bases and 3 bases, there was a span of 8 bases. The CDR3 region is CSVLQNYEQYV. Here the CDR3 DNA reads TGCAGCGTTCTACAGAACTACGAGCAGTACGTC.

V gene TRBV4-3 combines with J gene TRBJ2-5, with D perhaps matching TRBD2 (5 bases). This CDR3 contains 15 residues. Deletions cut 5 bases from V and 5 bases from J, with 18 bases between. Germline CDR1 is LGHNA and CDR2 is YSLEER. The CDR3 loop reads CASSGGHPRVETQYF. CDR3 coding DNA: TGCGCCAGCAGCGGTGGTCACCCGAGGGTGGAGACCCAGTACTTC.

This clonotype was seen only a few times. The CDR3 DNA reads TGTGCCAGCATGACCCGGAATGAAAAACTGTTTTTT. The encoded protein is CASMTRNEKLFF. V is TRBV12-3 or TRBV12-4 and J is TRBJ1-4; unclear D gene. Trimming left V 7 bases short and J 5 bases short, with 8 bases between. The CDR3 totals 12 residues.

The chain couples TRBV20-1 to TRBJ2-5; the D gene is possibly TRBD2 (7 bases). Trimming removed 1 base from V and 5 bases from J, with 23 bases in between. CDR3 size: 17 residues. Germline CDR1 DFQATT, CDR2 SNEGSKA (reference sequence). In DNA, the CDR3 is TGCAGTGCTAGAGTGTCGACGGGGAGGGGGATTGGTGAGACCCAGTACTTC. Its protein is CSARVSTGRGIGETQYF.

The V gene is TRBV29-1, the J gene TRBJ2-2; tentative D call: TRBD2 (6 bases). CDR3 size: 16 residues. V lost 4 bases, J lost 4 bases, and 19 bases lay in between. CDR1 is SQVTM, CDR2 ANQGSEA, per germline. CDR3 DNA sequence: TGCAGCGTTGGCGGCTTTCGTACTAGCACCACCGGGGAGCTGTTTTTT. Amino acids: CSVGGFRTSTTGELFF.

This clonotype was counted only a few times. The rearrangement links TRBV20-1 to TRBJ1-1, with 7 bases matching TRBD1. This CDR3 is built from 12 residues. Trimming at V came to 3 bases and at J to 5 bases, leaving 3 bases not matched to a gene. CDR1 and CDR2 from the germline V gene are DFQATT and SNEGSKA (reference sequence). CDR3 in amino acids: CSARTGRTEAFF. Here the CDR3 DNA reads TGCAGTGCTAGGACAGGGCGGACTGAAGCTTTCTTT.

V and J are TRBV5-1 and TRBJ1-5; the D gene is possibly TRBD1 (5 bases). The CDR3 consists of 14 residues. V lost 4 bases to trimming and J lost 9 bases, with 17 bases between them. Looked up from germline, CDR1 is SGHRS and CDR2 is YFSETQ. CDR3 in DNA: TGCGCCAGCAGCCCCTCTGGGCAGGGTCGGCCCCAGCATTTT. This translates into CASSPSGQGRPQHF.

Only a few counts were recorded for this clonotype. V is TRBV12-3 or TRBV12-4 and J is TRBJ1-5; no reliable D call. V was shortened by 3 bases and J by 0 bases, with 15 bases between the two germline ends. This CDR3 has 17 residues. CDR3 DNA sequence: TGTGCCAGCAGTTTTCACAGAAGCCCCCTTAGCAATCAGCCCCAGCATTTT. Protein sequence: CASSFHRSPLSNQPQHF.

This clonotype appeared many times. CDR3 residues: CASSPGTGKNIQYF. Here the CDR3 DNA reads TGCGCCAGCAGCCCGGGGACTGGGAAAAACATTCAGTACTTC. The chain links TRBV5-1 to TRBJ2-4, with D perhaps matching TRBD2 (6 bases). From germline, CDR1 is SGHRS and CDR2 YFSETQ. V lost 4 bases, J lost 4 bases, and 12 bases lay in between. This CDR3 region has 14 residues.

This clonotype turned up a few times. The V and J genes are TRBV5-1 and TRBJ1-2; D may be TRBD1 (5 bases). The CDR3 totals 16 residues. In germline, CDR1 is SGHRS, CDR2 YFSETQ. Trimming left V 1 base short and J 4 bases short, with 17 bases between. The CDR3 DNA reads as TGCGCCAGCAGCTTGTTGGAGTCAGGGCTCGCCTATGGCTACACCTTC. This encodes CASSLLESGLAYGYTF. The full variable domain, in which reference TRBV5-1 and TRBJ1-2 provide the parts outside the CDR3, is KAGVTQTPRYLIKTRGQQVTLSCSPISGHRSVSWYQQTPGQGLQFLFEYFSETQRNKGNFPGRFSGRQFSNSRSEMNVSTLELGDSALYLCASSLLESGLAYGYTFGSGTRLTVV.

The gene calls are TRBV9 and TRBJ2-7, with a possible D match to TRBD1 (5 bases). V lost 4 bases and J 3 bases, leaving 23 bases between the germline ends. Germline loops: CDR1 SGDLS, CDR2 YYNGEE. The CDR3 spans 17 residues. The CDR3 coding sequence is TGTGCCAGCAGCCGCGGTAGGGGTGGGGTAGGTTTCTACGAGCAGTACTTC. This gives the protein CASSRGRGGVGFYEQYF. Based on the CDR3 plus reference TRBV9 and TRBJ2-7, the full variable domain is DSGVTQTPKHLITATGQRVTLRCSPRSGDLSVYWYQQSLDQGLQFLIQYYNGEERAKGNILERFSAQQFPDLHSELNLSSLELGDSALYFCASSRGRGGVGFYEQYFGPGTRLTVT.

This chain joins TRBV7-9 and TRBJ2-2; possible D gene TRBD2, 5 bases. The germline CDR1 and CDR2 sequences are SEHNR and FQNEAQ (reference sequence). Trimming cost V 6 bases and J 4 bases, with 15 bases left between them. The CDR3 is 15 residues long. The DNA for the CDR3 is TGTGCCAGCAGATCTCGACGGGATCGCACCGGGGAGCTGTTTTTT. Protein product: CASRSRRDRTGELFF.

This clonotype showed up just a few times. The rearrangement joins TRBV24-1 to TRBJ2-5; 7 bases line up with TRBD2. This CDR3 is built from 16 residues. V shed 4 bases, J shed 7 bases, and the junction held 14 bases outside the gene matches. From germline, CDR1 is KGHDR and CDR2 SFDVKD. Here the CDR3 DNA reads TGTGCCACCAGTGACGTAAAGGCAAGCGGCGGGGGGACCCAGTACTTC. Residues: CATSDVKASGGGTQYF.